This T cell receptor (beta chain) was profiled in a study of a mutant IDH1 vaccine in newly diagnosed glioma (dated by TCRdb to about 2021). General notes on the study: Patients received eight vaccinations in weeks 1, 3, 5, 7, 11, 15, 19 and 23, corresponding to visits V03 through V10. Longitudinal TCRB deep sequencing was done for 25 to 30 treated patients, wherever samples were available for exploratory analyses. Vaccination began 4-6 weeks after radiotherapy alone, or alongside temozolomide cycles in the chemotherapy-containing groups. Prior to enrollment, standard therapy consisting of radiotherapy alone, temozolomide alone, or radiochemotherapy with temozolomide had been administered to patients, with the combination being received by most patients. Peripheral blood samples were drawn at six visits, namely V03 (baseline), V05, V07, V10, V12 and V13. The approximately 33 treated patients were roughly 62% male and around 40% female, with a mean age of around 40 years.

Sequences MNHNY (CDR1) and SVGAGI (CDR2) are obtained from the germline V gene (reference sequence). V loses 2 bases, J loses 8 bases, and the germline ends lie 7 bases apart. Its CDR3 holds 12 amino acids, cysteine through phenylalanine. Only the CDR3 DNA stays, 36 bases, in frame from base 1. The protocol used for the library was the immunoSEQ multiplex PCR assay. Following the manufacturer's protocol, the hsTCRB Kit was used to amplify rearranged TCR beta chain sequences. TCRB libraries were sequenced on an Illumina MiSeq. The paper's processing steps were these. The kit vendor's proprietary platform handled demultiplexing, trimming and gene mapping. Imported from immuneACCESS, the table was reduced by TCRdb to in-frame sequences with V and J called. These copies leave out some clones; in studies compared against another copy, an unresolved V gene accounts for under half, and the cause of the remainder is not known. From that table come the V and J calls and clone size; the DNA was used to work out D and trimming. Here the sample has around 61,000 clones; over 80% occur a single time. The ten largest clonotypes hold about 4.6% of the sample.

According to the study, the label for this sample's time point signals: week 5, during vaccination. Each vaccine dose, consisting of 300 ug of a 20-mer mutant IDH1 peptide in Montanide, was administered subcutaneously with topical imiquimod. Donors had newly diagnosed WHO grade 3 or 4 IDH1-mutant astrocytomas with loss of nuclear ATRX. The samples were drawn from NOA16, a multicentre, single-arm, open-label phase I trial in Germany that tested a mutant IDH1 peptide vaccine in humans for the first time. Genomic DNA for TCRB sequencing was extracted from EDTA blood using the DNeasy Blood and Tissue Kit. Broader findings and caveats from the paper: The authors noted that analyses of patient blood samples could not be reproduced because of sample limitations. Changes in the top peripheral T cell clonotypes picked up by TCRB sequencing did not appear to be linked to pseudoprogression. Selection of PBMC samples for TCRB deep sequencing was based on availability. Immune responses induced by the vaccine were seen in around 94% of patients across multiple MHC alleles.

Concerning this clone itself: Its target antigen remains unknown. Nothing much larger sits one base from this clone, and base qualities are not available.

This material consisted of PBMCs, taken from a glioma patient whose treatment included an IDH1 peptide vaccine. This receptor was identified in a woman in her thirties or forties with glioma. This sequence uses TRBV6-6 and TRBJ2-1, with the D gene not confidently named. The CDR3 amino acid sequence is: CASSYLRDEQFF. The nucleotide sequence reads as follows: TGTGCCAGCAGTTACCTCCGGGATGAGCAGTTCTTC.